Presented here are 8 T cell receptor beta chains from one specimen sequenced in a study of human T cells and chemical hapten exposure. As for time point: patch test 3, about 24 weeks after DPC sensitization. As for treatment: therapeutic diphenylcyclopropenone sensitization with weekly scalp DPC. TCRdb independently ran MiXCR on the RACE reads; one entry per CDR3 protein. The sample has 150,000 to 200,000 distinct CDR3 sequences, about 25% seen once; the top ten hold 2% to 3%. The sequencing here drew on whole blood, taken in connection with sensitization to the hapten diphenylcyclopropenone (DPC). The receptors derive from a middle-aged woman with alopecia areata. Some clones in this sample may be carry-over from other donors' samples.

This clonotype was observed a handful of times. As DNA, the CDR3 is TGTGCCAGCAGCCAGCGGACCGGCCAAGAGACCCAGTACTTC. Its translation: CASSQRTGQETQYF. The J gene is TRBJ2-5, the V gene TRBV3-1; D gene ambiguous. This CDR3 contains 14 residues. With 3 bases removed from V and 1 base from J, the gap between germline ends came to 9 bases. The germline gives CDR1 LGHDT, CDR2 YNNKEL (reference sequence).

The chain has TRBV14 and TRBJ1-1; D gene uncertain. The V end was cut by 4 bases, the J end by 3 bases, with 12 bases between. The CDR3 is 14 residues long. The V gene's germline CDR1 is SGHDN and CDR2 FVKESK. CDR3 sequence reads: CASSPRTGYTEAFF. Written as DNA, the CDR3 is TGTGCCAGCAGCCCCCGAACCGGTTACACTGAAGCTTTCTTT.

The J gene is TRBJ2-6, the V gene TRBV7-9; possible D gene TRBD1, 6 bases. V lost 4 bases to trimming and J lost 14 bases, with 18 bases between them. The length of the CDR3 is 14 residues. Germline V lookup: CDR1 SEHNR, CDR2 FQNEAQ (reference sequence). The CDR3 nucleotides are TGTGCCAGCAGCTCTTCGACAGGCCCGTCACTCCTGACTTTC. Protein: CASSSSTGPSLLTF.

This clonotype came up a few times. This sequence joins TRBV7-9 and TRBJ1-5; D unresolved. This CDR3 has 12 residues. Germline assignment: CDR1 SEHNR and CDR2 FQNEAQ (reference sequence). Trimming left V 5 bases short and J 1 base short, with 3 bases between. Here the CDR3 DNA reads TGTGCCAGCAGCCCGAGCAATCAGCCCCAGCATTTT. Its protein is CASSPSNQPQHF.

The CDR3 sequence: CSASPLTSEIYEQYF. The CDR3 DNA is TGCAGTGCTAGTCCACTGACTAGCGAGATCTACGAGCAGTACTTC. This chain links TRBV20-1 with TRBJ2-7, with 8 bases that match TRBD2. The CDR3 covers 15 residues. Germline CDR1 and CDR2: DFQATT and SNEGSKA (reference sequence). The V segment lost 3 bases and the J segment 3 bases; nucleotides outside the gene matches: 10.

In this sample, this clonotype turned up many times. The chain has TRBV12-3 or TRBV12-4 and TRBJ2-7, with D perhaps TRBD2 (6 bases). This CDR3 is 15 amino acids long. Trimming shortened V by 2 bases and J by 2 bases, and 13 bases separated the two germline ends. The CDR3 spells CASSLLRGNTYEQYF. CDR3 nucleotide sequence: TGTGCCAGCAGTTTACTTCGCGGGAATACCTACGAGCAGTACTTC.

V gene TRBV7-2 combines with J gene TRBJ2-1; 7 bases fit TRBD2. V shed 0 bases and J 8 bases; nucleotides not matched to a gene: 4. The CDR3 runs to 14 residues. Germline values: CDR1 SGHTA, CDR2 FQGNSA. The DNA of the CDR3 is TGTGCCAGCAGCTTAGCGGGAGGGGTGGATGAGCAGTTCTTC. This gives the protein CASSLAGGVDEQFF.

A few counts support this clonotype. V and J are TRBV10-3 and TRBJ2-1; D tentatively reads TRBD1 or TRBD2 (5 bases each). The germline CDR1 and CDR2 sequences are ENHRY and SYGVKD. The CDR3 runs 14 residues. Trimming pared 10 bases from V and 4 bases from J, leaving 17 bases between. The CDR3 DNA sequence: TGTGCCACCCTAACGGACGGGGCATACAATGAGCAGTTCTTC. As protein: CATLTDGAYNEQFF.